One and the same sample provided the 27 T cell receptor beta chains below, sequenced in a study of blood T cell repertoires in COVID-19. Data came from immunoSEQ multiplex PCR; TCRdb stores just in-frame clones and leaves some out. The sample has about 150,000 clones; around four fifths are singletons. The source material was PBMCs or T cells enriched from blood (not recorded which). The source is a man aged 65 to 85 who had been exposed to COVID-19.

This clone was recorded a few times. V usage is TRBV7-8 and J usage is TRBJ2-1; TRBD2 matches 16 bases. The germline gives CDR1 SGHVS, CDR2 FQNEAQ. The V gene end was trimmed by 4 bases and the J gene end by 8 bases; junction bases not matched to a gene: 5. The CDR3 length is 16 residues. CDR3 coding DNA: TGTGCCAGCAGCTCCGGGACTAGCGGGGGGGTTTATGAGCAGTTCTTC. Translated, it gives CASSSGTSGGVYEQFF.

The rearrangement uses TRBV6-2 or TRBV6-3 and TRBJ2-7; 9 bases align to TRBD1. After removal of 5 bases from V and 3 bases from J, the junction contained 8 bases not matched to a gene. The germline V gene has CDR1 MNHEY and CDR2 SVGEGT. The CDR3 contains 15 residues. CDR3 in amino acids: CASSITGTGNYEQYF. CDR3 coding DNA: TGTGCCAGCAGTATTACCGGGACAGGGAACTACGAGCAGTACTTC.

This clone was recorded once. V and J are TRBV4-2 and TRBJ1-2, with 9 nucleotides matching TRBD1. The CDR3 runs to 15 residues. Germline assignment: CDR1 LGHNA and CDR2 YNFKEQ. Germline trimming cut 4 bases from V and 2 bases from J; bases unmatched to any gene: 5. Here the CDR3 reads CASSPRDRANYGYTF. CDR3 nucleotide sequence: TGTGCCAGCAGCCCCCGGGACAGGGCCAACTATGGCTACACCTTC.

The V gene is TRBV6-5, the J gene TRBJ2-3; the D is unclear. The germline CDR1 and CDR2 sequences are MNHEY and SVGAGI. Trimming shortened V by 7 bases and J by 2 bases, and 10 bases separated the two germline ends. The CDR3 runs 13 residues. The CDR3 region is CASNGPSTDTQYF. CDR3 nucleotides: TGTGCCAGCAATGGGCCGTCCACAGATACGCAGTATTTT.

The genes are TRBV7-8 and TRBJ1-2; D gene unclear. CDR1 and CDR2 from the germline V gene are SGHVS and FQNEAQ. V gave up 5 bases and J gave up 7 bases, with 17 bases separating them. The CDR3 has 14 amino acids. As DNA, the CDR3 is TGTGCCAGCAGCGCCACGGGGTATTCGGGTGGCTACACCTTC. Its translation is CASSATGYSGGYTF.

The chain joins TRBV10-1 to TRBJ2-5; no definite D call. This CDR3 is 14 amino acids long. Germline lookup yields CDR1 WNHNN and CDR2 SYGVQD (reference sequence). Trimming took 4 bases from V and 5 from J, leaving 14 bases between them. The chain's CDR3 is CASSAGLPGETQYF. The CDR3 DNA follows: TGCGCCAGCAGTGCAGGCCTCCCTGGGGAGACCCAGTACTTC.

This chain links TRBV5-1 with TRBJ1-1; possibly TRBD1 for D (5 bases). Germline V lookup: CDR1 SGHRS, CDR2 YFSETQ. Trimming took off 5 bases at V and 0 bases at J, with 11 bases between the two ends. The CDR3 sequence is 14 residues long. The DNA of the CDR3 is TGCGCCAGCAGTTCAGGGTTTGTGAACACTGAAGCTTTCTTT. Translating it yields CASSSGFVNTEAFF.

The genes are TRBV19 and TRBJ2-1, with D possibly TRBD2 on 6 matching bases. Trimming took off 3 bases at V and 6 bases at J, with 24 bases between the two ends. The CDR3 contains 18 residues. CDR1 and CDR2 (germline): LNHDA, SQIVND (reference sequence). Here the CDR3 DNA reads TGTGCCAGTAGTATGGATGTCGCGAAGGGCCCGGAGGGCAATGAGCAGTTCTTC. This translates into CASSMDVAKGPEGNEQFF. The variable domain in full, completed from reference TRBV19 and TRBJ2-1, reads DGGITQSPKYLFRKEGQNVTLSCEQNLNHDAMYWYRQDPGQGLRLIYYSQIVNDFQKGDIAEGYSVSREKKESFPLTVTSAQKNPTAFYLCASSMDVAKGPEGNEQFFGPGTRLTVL.

The chain carries TRBV13 and TRBJ1-3; no definite D call. The CDR3 is 16 amino acids. V was trimmed by 2 bases and J by 0 bases, leaving 11 bases between them. Per germline, CDR1 PRHDT and CDR2 FYEKMQ (reference sequence). CDR3 protein: CASSLIGRSSGNTIYF. The DNA for the CDR3 is TGTGCCAGCAGCTTAATAGGCAGGTCCTCTGGAAACACCATATATTTT.

The gene calls are TRBV7-2 and TRBJ1-6, with 9 nucleotides matching TRBD1. CDR3 length: 15 residues. V was clipped by 5 bases and J by 7 bases; unmatched bases: 6. Germline values: CDR1 SGHTA, CDR2 FQGNSA. The CDR3 DNA follows: TGTGCCAGCAGCCAAGGACAGGGGTTAAATTCACCCCTCCACTTT. This encodes CASSQGQGLNSPLHF.

Details on this clone: Different DNA sequences within this sample yield the same CDR3. This chain joins TRBV19 and TRBJ1-1; a possible D gene is TRBD1 (5 bases). Between the trimmed V and J ends, which lost 4 bases and 2 bases, there was a span of 8 bases. This CDR3 comprises 13 residues. Germline loops: CDR1 LNHDA, CDR2 SQIVND (reference sequence). The CDR3 DNA reads TGTGCCAGTAGTACGGGGGTAAACACTGAAGCTTTCTTT. This translates into CASSTGVNTEAFF.

This clone came up once. This chain joins TRBV5-6 and TRBJ1-6, with TRBD1 matching over 10 bases. The CDR3 consists of 15 residues. From germline, CDR1 is SGHDT and CDR2 YYEEEE. V shed 0 bases, J shed 8 bases, and the junction held 2 bases outside the gene matches. CDR3: CASSLAGTGDSPLHF. Written as DNA, the CDR3 is TGTGCCAGCAGCTTGGCGGGGACAGGGGATTCACCCCTCCACTTT.

The chain uses TRBV7-8 and TRBJ2-1; TRBD1 is a possible D gene (5 bases). Trimming stripped 0 bases from V and 7 bases from J, with 10 bases between. From germline, CDR1 is SGHVS and CDR2 FQNEAQ. The CDR3 sequence is 14 residues long. The CDR3 region has the DNA TGTGCCAGCAGCTTAGCCCGAAGGGGTAATGAGCAGTTCTTC. This gives the protein CASSLARRGNEQFF. The full variable domain, its missing parts supplied by reference TRBV7-8 and TRBJ2-1, is GAGVSQSPRYKVAKRGQDVALRCDPISGHVSLFWYQQALGQGPEFLTYFQNEAQLDKSGLPSDRFFAERPEGSVSTLKIQRTQQEDSAVYLCASSLARRGNEQFFGPGTRLTVL.

The CDR3 is CASSPFGTGGGDTQYF. CDR3 bases: TGTGCCAGCTCACCTTTTGGGACAGGCGGTGGAGATACGCAGTATTTT. This chain links TRBV18 with TRBJ2-3; 8 positions match TRBD1. With 3 bases clipped from V and 5 bases from J, the junction kept 10 bases outside the gene matches. The CDR3 length is 16 residues. Germline V gene lookup returns CDR1 KGHSH and CDR2 LQKENI. The full variable domain, in which reference TRBV18 and TRBJ2-3 provide the parts outside the CDR3, is NAGVMQNPRHLVRRRGQEARLRCSPMKGHSHVYWYRQLPEEGLKFMVYLQKENIIDESGMPKERFSAEFPKEGPSILRIQQVVRGDSAAYFCASSPFGTGGGDTQYFGPGTRLTVL.

This clone was counted a single time. The V and J genes are TRBV18 and TRBJ1-1, with unresolved D. CDR1 KGHSH and CDR2 LQKENI come from the germline V gene. Trimming pared 5 bases from V and 0 bases from J, leaving 10 bases between. The CDR3 covers 14 residues. CDR3 DNA sequence: TGTGCCAGCTCAGAGGGATCGATGAACACTGAAGCTTTCTTT. Its translation: CASSEGSMNTEAFF.

The DNA of the CDR3 is TGCGCCAGCAGCCAACCCAGCGGAGGGCTCTACACCTTC. Protein product: CASSQPSGGLYTF. The rearrangement joins TRBV4-3 to TRBJ1-2; D unclear. Germline V CDR1 and CDR2: LGHNA, YSLEER. The CDR3 is 13 residues long. V gave up 2 bases and J gave up 10 bases, with 14 bases separating them.

This chain connects TRBV9 to TRBJ1-2; 8 bases align to TRBD1. Germline assignment: CDR1 SGDLS and CDR2 YYNGEE. V lost 3 bases and J lost 5; bases outside the gene matches: 9. The CDR3 is made up of 15 amino acids. The CDR3 protein is CASSAPRQGFYGYTF. CDR3 DNA sequence: TGTGCCAGCAGCGCCCCTAGACAGGGGTTTTATGGCTACACCTTC.

This clone was recorded a few times. The V gene is TRBV27, the J gene TRBJ2-1, with 7 bases fitting TRBD2. The CDR3 is made up of 14 amino acids. The V segment lost 2 bases and the J segment 8 bases; nucleotides outside the gene matches: 6. Germline CDR1 is MNHEY and CDR2 is SMNVEV (reference sequence). The CDR3 nucleotides are TGTGCCAGCAGTTTACAGAGGACTAGGGATGAGCAGTTCTTC. This translates into CASSLQRTRDEQFF.

The chain employs TRBV5-4 and TRBJ2-5; 8 bases map to TRBD2. After removal of 6 bases from V and 4 bases from J, the junction contained 23 bases not matched to a gene. CDR3 length equals 19 residues. Germline assignment: CDR1 SGHNT and CDR2 YYREEE (reference sequence). CDR3 sequence (DNA): TGTGCCAGCAACCCGGGGGGGGCGCCCCCACGGGGGGGAAGAGAGACCCAGTACTTC. Translating gives CASNPGGAPPRGGRETQYF.

The chain joins TRBV19 to TRBJ2-7; D might be TRBD1 (6 bases). In germline, CDR1 is LNHDA, CDR2 SQIVND (reference sequence). Trimming left V 5 bases short and J 7 bases short, with 15 bases between. CDR3 length: 13 amino acids. The CDR3 nucleotides are TGTGCCAGTAGTGTAGGAACAGGGTTGGAGCAGTACTTC. It encodes CASSVGTGLEQYF.

The chain combines TRBV11-3 with TRBJ2-1; 10 nucleotides agree with TRBD2. The length of the CDR3 is 13 residues. V lost 10 bases to trimming and J lost 9 bases; unmatched junction nucleotides: 9. Per germline, CDR1 SGHNT and CDR2 YENEEA. CDR3 region: CATAERGGAEQFF. The CDR3, as DNA: TGTGCCACCGCGGAGCGGGGGGGAGCTGAGCAGTTCTTC.

This rearrangement joins TRBV18 to TRBJ2-2, with D tentatively TRBD1 (6 bases). From germline, CDR1 is KGHSH and CDR2 LQKENI. Trimming removed 4 bases from V and 4 bases from J, with 19 bases in between. The CDR3 length is 17 residues. This chain's CDR3 is CASSLKAAGDSTGELFF. The CDR3 region has the DNA TGTGCCAGCTCACTAAAGGCGGCAGGGGATTCCACCGGGGAGCTGTTTTTT.

The V call is TRBV25-1, the J call TRBJ2-7; D remains ambiguous. Trimming left V 5 bases short and J 4 bases short, with 12 bases between. CDR1 and CDR2 (germline): MGHDK, SYGVNS. The CDR3 is made up of 13 amino acids. CDR3 loop: CASSPSHLYEQYF. The CDR3 nucleotides read TGTGCCAGCAGTCCGAGCCATTTATACGAGCAGTACTTC.

This sequence joins TRBV5-1 and TRBJ2-7; tentative D call: TRBD1 (6 bases). The CDR3 is made up of 14 amino acids. V lost 4 bases to trimming and J lost 2 bases, with 13 bases between them. Germline loops: CDR1 SGHRS, CDR2 YFSETQ. The CDR3 region has the DNA TGCGCCAGCAGCCAACAAGGGGGACCCTACGAGCAGTACTTC. Residues: CASSQQGGPYEQYF. The full variable domain, with the rest looked up from reference TRBV5-1 and TRBJ2-7, is KAGVTQTPRYLIKTRGQQVTLSCSPISGHRSVSWYQQTPGQGLQFLFEYFSETQRNKGNFPGRFSGRQFSNSRSEMNVSTLELGDSALYLCASSQQGGPYEQYFGPGTRLTVT.

The V call is TRBV18, the J call TRBJ2-1; 13 bases are a match to TRBD2. The length of the CDR3 is 17 residues. In germline, CDR1 is KGHSH, CDR2 LQKENI. V was pared by 3 bases and J by 7 bases, with 9 bases of the junction left unmatched. CDR3 in amino acids: CASSPSLGLAGANEQFF. The CDR3, as DNA: TGTGCCAGCTCACCTTCCTTAGGACTAGCGGGGGCTAATGAGCAGTTCTTC.

The J gene is TRBJ1-1, the V gene TRBV19; 9 bases fit TRBD1. The CDR3 runs to 14 residues. Germline CDR1 and CDR2: LNHDA and SQIVND (reference sequence). V was pared by 6 bases and J by 8 bases, with 10 bases of the junction left unmatched. The CDR3 DNA reads as TGTGCCAGTAGCCTAATAATCGGGACAGGGGAAGCTTTCTTT. The encoded protein is CASSLIIGTGEAFF.

This clone was recorded only once. V and J are TRBV6-5 and TRBJ1-5, with a tentative D call TRBD1 (6 bases). CDR3 length: 16 residues. With 0 bases removed from V and 4 bases from J, the gap between germline ends came to 13 bases. Germline V gene sequence: CDR1 MNHEY, CDR2 SVGAGI. The CDR3 DNA reads TGTGCCAGCAGTTACTCGTCCGGGACAACTAATCAGCCCCAGCATTTT. This translates into CASSYSSGTTNQPQHF.